What follows is one T cell receptor (beta chain) and its context. The sample originates from a study of blood T cell repertoires in COVID-19. The CDR3 contains 16 residues. The germline V gene has CDR1 SGHRS and CDR2 YFSETQ. The V and J ends lost 4 bases and 6 bases, in that order; junction bases with no gene match: 16. As handled by the study authors: For nucleated cells, counts were estimated from reference gene primer amplification. The repertoire was sequenced with immunoSEQ multiplex PCR; TCRdb's copy has only in-frame clones and lacks some. V, J and clone size are taken as reported in that table, and D and trimming were inferred from the DNA itself. The sample consists of over 150,000 clones, around 84% of them appearing once.

The receptor's source is a man between 40 and 49 years old with active or convalescent COVID-19. The sequencing sample was made of peripheral blood. The chain uses TRBV5-1 and TRBJ2-7; 7 bases agree with TRBD1. The CDR3, as DNA: TGCGCCAGCAGCGTAAGGACAGGCCTTATGGTTGGCGAGCAGTACTTC. It specifies CASSVRTGLMVGEQYF.